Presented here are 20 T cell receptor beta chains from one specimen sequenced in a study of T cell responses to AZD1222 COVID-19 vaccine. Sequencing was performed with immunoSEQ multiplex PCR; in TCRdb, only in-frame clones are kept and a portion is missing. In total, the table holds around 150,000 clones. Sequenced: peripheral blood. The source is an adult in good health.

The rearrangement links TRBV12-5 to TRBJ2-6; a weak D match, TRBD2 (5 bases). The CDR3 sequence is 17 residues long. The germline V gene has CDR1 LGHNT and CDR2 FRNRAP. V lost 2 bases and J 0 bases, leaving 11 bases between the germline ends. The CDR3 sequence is CASGLRDSLSGANVLTF. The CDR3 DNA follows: TGTGCTAGTGGTTTGCGGGATTCCCTCTCTGGGGCCAACGTCCTGACTTTC.

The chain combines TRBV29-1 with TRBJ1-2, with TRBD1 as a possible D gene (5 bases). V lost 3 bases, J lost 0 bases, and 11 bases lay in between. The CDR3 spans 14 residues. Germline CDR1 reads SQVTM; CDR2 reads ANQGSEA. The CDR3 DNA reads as TGCAGCGTTGATGTGGGGCAGACTAACTATGGCTACACCTTC. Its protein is CSVDVGQTNYGYTF.

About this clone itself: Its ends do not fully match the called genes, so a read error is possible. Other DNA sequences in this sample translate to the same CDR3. This chain's CDR3 is CASSPQWYEQYF. The DNA of the CDR3 is TGCGCCAGCAGCCCTCAATGGTACGAGCAGTACTTC. The J gene is TRBJ2-7, the V gene TRBV6-2 or TRBV6-3, with D unresolved. Looked up from germline, CDR1 is MNHEY and CDR2 is SVGEGT. This CDR3 comprises 12 residues.

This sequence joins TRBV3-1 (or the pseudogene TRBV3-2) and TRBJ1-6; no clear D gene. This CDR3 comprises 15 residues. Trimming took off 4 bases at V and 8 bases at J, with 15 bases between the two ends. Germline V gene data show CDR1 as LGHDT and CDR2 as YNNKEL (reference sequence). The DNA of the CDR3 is TGTGCCAGCAGCCCGAGTCCGGGATCAGATTCACCCCTCCACTTT. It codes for CASSPSPGSDSPLHF.

The CDR3 protein is CASSERRTGLGSLAKNIQYF. The CDR3 coding sequence is TGTGCCAGCAGTGAACGGCGTACGGGACTAGGGTCCCTAGCCAAAAACATTCAGTACTTC. The V and J genes are TRBV2 and TRBJ2-4; 8 bases align to TRBD2. Losses at the gene ends were 2 bases for V and 0 bases for J; bases not matched to a gene: 15. The CDR3 length is 20 residues. Germline V gene data show CDR1 as SNHLY and CDR2 as FYNNEI.

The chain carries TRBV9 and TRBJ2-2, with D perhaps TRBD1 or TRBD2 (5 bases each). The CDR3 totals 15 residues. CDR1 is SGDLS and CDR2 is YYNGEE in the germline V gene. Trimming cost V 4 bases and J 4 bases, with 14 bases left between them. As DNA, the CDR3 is TGTGCCAGCAGCCTCGGGACGGGGCCCACCGGGGAGCTGTTTTTT. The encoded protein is CASSLGTGPTGELFF.

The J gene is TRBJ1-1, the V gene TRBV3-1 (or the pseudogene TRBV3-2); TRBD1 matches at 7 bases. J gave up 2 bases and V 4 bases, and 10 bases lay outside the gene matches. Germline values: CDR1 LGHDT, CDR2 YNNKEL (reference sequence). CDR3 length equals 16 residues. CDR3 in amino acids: CASSLLGAGGNTEAFF. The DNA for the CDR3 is TGTGCCAGCAGCCTCCTCGGGGCAGGGGGAAACACTGAAGCTTTCTTT.

The CDR3 spells CASSQDFLGGYTF. In DNA form, the CDR3 reads TGTGCCAGCAGCCAAGATTTTCTGGGAGGCTACACCTTC. The V call is TRBV14, the J call TRBJ1-2; D is unclear. There are 13 residues in the CDR3. V was pared by 0 bases and J by 8 bases, with 10 bases between. Germline lookup yields CDR1 SGHDN and CDR2 FVKESK.

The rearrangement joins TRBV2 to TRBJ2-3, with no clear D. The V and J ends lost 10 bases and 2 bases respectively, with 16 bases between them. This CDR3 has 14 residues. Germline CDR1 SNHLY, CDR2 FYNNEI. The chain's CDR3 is CATKPIFNTDTQYF. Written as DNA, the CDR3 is TGTGCCACCAAACCAATCTTTAACACAGATACGCAGTATTTT.

The CDR3 loop reads CASSHRDSPEAFF. The CDR3 coding sequence is TGTGCCAGCAGTCACCGGGACAGCCCTGAAGCTTTCTTT. The genes are TRBV12-3 or TRBV12-4 and TRBJ1-1; 7 nucleotides align to TRBD1. This CDR3 region has 13 residues. The V segment lost 5 bases and the J segment 6 bases; nucleotides outside the gene matches: 6.

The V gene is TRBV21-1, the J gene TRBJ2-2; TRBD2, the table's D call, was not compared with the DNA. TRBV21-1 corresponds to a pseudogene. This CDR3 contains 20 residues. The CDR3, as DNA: TGTGCCAGCAGCTCCCGCTGGGGGGGTATGGCGAACCCCAGCACCGGGGAGCTGTTTTTT. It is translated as CASSSRWGGMANPSTGELFF.

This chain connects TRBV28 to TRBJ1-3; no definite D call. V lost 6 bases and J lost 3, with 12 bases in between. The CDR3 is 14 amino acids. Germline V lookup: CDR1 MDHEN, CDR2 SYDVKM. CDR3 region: CASRASLGGNTIYF. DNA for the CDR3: TGTGCCAGCAGAGCTAGCCTCGGTGGAAACACCATATATTTT.

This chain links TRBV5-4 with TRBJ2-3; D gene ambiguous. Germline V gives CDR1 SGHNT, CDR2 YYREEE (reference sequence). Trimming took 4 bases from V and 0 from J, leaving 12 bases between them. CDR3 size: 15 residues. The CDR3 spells CASSQGTTSTDTQYF. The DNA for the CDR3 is TGTGCCAGCAGCCAAGGAACTACTAGCACAGATACGCAGTATTTT.

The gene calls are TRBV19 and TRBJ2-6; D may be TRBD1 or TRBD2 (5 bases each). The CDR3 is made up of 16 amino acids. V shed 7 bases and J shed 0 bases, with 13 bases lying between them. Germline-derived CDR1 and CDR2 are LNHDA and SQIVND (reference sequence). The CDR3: CASTEGRSSGANVLTF. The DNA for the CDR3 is TGTGCCAGTACCGAGGGACGGAGCTCTGGGGCCAACGTCCTGACTTTC. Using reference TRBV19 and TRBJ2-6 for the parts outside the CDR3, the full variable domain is DGGITQSPKYLFRKEGQNVTLSCEQNLNHDAMYWYRQDPGQGLRLIYYSQIVNDFQKGDIAEGYSVSREKKESFPLTVTSAQKNPTAFYLCASTEGRSSGANVLTFGAGSRLTVL.

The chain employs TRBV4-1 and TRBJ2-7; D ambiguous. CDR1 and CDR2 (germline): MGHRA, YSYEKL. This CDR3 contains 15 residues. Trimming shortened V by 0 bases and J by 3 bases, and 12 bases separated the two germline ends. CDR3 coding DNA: TGCGCCAGCAGCCAAGATTTAGCAGAAAACTACGAGCAGTACTTC. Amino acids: CASSQDLAENYEQYF.

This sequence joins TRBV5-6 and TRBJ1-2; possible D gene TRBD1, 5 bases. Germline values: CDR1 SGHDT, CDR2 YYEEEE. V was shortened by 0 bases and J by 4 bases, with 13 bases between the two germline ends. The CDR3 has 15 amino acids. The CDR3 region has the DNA TGTGCCAGCAGCTTGGCGCAGGGAGGTGGCTATGGCTACACCTTC. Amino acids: CASSLAQGGGYGYTF.

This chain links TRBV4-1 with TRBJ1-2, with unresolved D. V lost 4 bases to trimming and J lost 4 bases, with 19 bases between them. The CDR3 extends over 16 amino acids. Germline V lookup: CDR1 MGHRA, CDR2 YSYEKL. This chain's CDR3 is CASSPQATVHFYGYTF. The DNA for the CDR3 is TGCGCCAGCAGCCCCCAAGCCACGGTTCATTTCTATGGCTACACCTTC.

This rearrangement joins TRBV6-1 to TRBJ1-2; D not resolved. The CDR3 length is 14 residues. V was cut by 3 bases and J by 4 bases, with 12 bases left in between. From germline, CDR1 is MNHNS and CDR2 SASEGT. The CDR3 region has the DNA TGTGCCAGCAGTGACATGCGTGTGACCTATGGCTACACCTTC. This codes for CASSDMRVTYGYTF.

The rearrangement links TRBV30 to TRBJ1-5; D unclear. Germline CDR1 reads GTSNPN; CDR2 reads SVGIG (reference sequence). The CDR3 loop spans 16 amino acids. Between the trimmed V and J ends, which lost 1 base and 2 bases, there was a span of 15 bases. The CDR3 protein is CAWSATARGGNQPQHF. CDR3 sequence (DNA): TGTGCCTGGAGTGCCACGGCGCGGGGTGGCAATCAGCCCCAGCATTTT.

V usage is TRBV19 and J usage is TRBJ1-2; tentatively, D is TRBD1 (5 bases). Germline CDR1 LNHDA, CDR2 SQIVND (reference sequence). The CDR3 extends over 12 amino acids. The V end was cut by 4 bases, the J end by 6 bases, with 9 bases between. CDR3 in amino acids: CASSTTGHGYTF. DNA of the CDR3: TGTGCCAGTAGTACTACAGGACATGGCTACACCTTC.